This T cell receptor (beta chain) stems from a study of shared clonotypes between healthy human individuals. The CDR3 is 14 amino acids. With V trimmed by 6 bases and J by 3 bases, 7 bases remained unmatched. CDR1 and CDR2 from the germline V gene are MNHEY and SMNVEV (reference sequence). Sequenced by immunoSEQ multiplex PCR; TCRdb stores in-frame clones only, minus some. The profile shows 500,000 to 650,000 clones, about 80% of them singletons. This clone appeared many times. The chain joins TRBV27 to TRBJ2-7; 8 bases fit TRBD2. The receptor comes from a woman in her thirties or forties in good health. Some clones in this sample may be carry-over from other donors' samples. The source material was PBMCs. The CDR3 DNA reads as TGTGCCAGCAGAGCGACTAGCGAGTACTACGAGCAGTACTTC. This gives the protein CASRATSEYYEQYF.